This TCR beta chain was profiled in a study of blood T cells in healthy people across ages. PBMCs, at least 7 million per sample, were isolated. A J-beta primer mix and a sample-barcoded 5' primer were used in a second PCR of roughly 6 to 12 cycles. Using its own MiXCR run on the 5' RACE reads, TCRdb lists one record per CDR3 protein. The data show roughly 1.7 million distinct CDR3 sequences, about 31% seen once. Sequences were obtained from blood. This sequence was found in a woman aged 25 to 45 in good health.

The CDR3 reads CASSEFGGSSYEQYF. Here the CDR3 DNA reads TGTGCCAGCAGTGAATTTGGGGGCAGTTCCTACGAGCAGTACTTC. V is TRBV6-1 and J is TRBJ2-7; TRBD1 might be the D (6 bases). The V gene's germline CDR1 is MNHNS and CDR2 SASEGT. V was clipped by 2 bases and J by 1 base, with 12 bases between them. The length of the CDR3 is 15 residues.